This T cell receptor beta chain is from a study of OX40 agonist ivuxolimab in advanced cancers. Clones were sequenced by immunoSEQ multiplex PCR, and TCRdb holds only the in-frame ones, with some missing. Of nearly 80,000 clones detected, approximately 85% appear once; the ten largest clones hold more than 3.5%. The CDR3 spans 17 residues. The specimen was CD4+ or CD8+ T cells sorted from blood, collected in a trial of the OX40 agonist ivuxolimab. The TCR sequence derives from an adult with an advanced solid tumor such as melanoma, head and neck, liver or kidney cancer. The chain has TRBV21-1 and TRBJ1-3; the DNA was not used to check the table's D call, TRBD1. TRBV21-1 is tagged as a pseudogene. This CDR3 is CASSKAARNIIGNTIYF. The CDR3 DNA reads TGTGCCAGCAGCAAAGCGGCCAGGAATATAATTGGAAACACCATATATTTT.